Following are 26 T cell receptor beta chains from one sample sequenced in a study of CD8 T cells in ankylosing spondylitis (dated 2017 in TCRdb). The library came from 5' RACE. Data came from an Illumina HiSeq 2500. The public sequencing data were trimmed at Q25 with fastp and processed into clonotypes with MiXCR by TCRdb, which kept only in-frame beta chains. CDR3 protein sequences are deduplicated, and each keeps its most common genes and DNA. The sample has 150,000 to 200,000 distinct CDR3 sequences on record, approximately 20% of them singletons. The ten largest clones represent 7.8% of the sample. Sequenced: blood, either unsorted or a sorted T cell fraction (not recorded which). Every receptor here comes from a male donor with ankylosing spondylitis or in good health (not recorded which).

This clonotype came up a few times. The chain uses TRBV27 and TRBJ2-7; 8 bases agree with TRBD1. The end of the DNA aligns better with TRBJ2-4, so the J call may be wrong. This CDR3 is built from 13 residues. The germline V gene encodes CDR1 MNHEY and CDR2 SMNVEV (reference sequence). The CDR3 DNA is TGTGCCAGCAGTTTTACAGGGGGGCCCATTCAGTACTTC. Translating gives CASSFTGGPIQYF.

The chain uses TRBV27 and TRBJ1-2; D is unresolved. Trimming shortened V by 7 bases and J by 0 bases, and 6 bases separated the two germline ends. The CDR3 contains 12 residues. CDR1 is MNHEY and CDR2 is SMNVEV in the germline V gene (reference sequence). As DNA, the CDR3 is TGTGCCAGCAAACGGGCTAACTATGGCTACACCTTC. It translates to CASKRANYGYTF.

The chain combines TRBV6-2 or TRBV6-3 with TRBJ2-7, with 8 nucleotides matching TRBD2. The V and J ends lost 6 bases and 4 bases, in that order; junction bases with no gene match: 11. Germline V CDR1 and CDR2: MNHEY, SVGEGT. This CDR3 region has 15 residues. The CDR3 sequence: CASRPQAGALYEQYF. The CDR3 DNA reads as TGTGCCAGCAGGCCCCAAGCGGGAGCCCTTTACGAGCAGTACTTC.

This clonotype turned up a few times. This chain joins TRBV27 and TRBJ2-1, with 8 bases that match TRBD2. The CDR3 contains 16 residues. Unmatched junction bases numbered 13, after V lost 5 bases and J lost 7 bases. Looked up from germline, CDR1 is MNHEY and CDR2 is SMNVEV (reference sequence). CDR3 loop: CASSTREGGPPNEQFF. CDR3 sequence (DNA): TGTGCCAGCAGTACTCGGGAGGGCGGTCCCCCTAATGAGCAGTTCTTC.

The sample holds a few counts of this clonotype. The chain combines TRBV27 with TRBJ1-5, with TRBD1 matching over 9 bases. The CDR3 has 15 residues. Germline CDR1 is MNHEY and CDR2 is SMNVEV (reference sequence). Germline trimming cut 5 bases from V and 7 bases from J; bases unmatched to any gene: 9. CDR3 residues: CASSPLGTGRQPQHF. CDR3 coding DNA: TGTGCCAGCAGTCCATTAGGGACAGGGAGACAGCCCCAGCATTTT.

In this sample, this clonotype turned up a few times. This chain uses TRBV2 with TRBJ2-2; D not certain. The V gene lost 3 bases and the J gene lost 0 bases, with 8 bases spanning the gap. Germline lookup yields CDR1 SNHLY and CDR2 FYNNEI. The CDR3 sequence is 15 residues long. The chain's CDR3 is CASSDLKSNTGELFF. DNA for the CDR3: TGTGCCAGCAGTGATTTAAAGTCGAACACCGGGGAGCTGTTTTTT.

The chain has TRBV12-3 or TRBV12-4 and TRBJ1-5, with D uncertain. The CDR3 length is 15 residues. Trimming shortened V by 6 bases and J by 0 bases, and 12 bases separated the two germline ends. CDR3 amino acids: CASSPGSYSNQPQHF. DNA for the CDR3: TGTGCCAGCAGCCCAGGTTCCTATAGCAATCAGCCCCAGCATTTT.

In this sample, this clonotype turned up a few times. This chain joins TRBV6-6 and TRBJ2-5; TRBD1 is a possible D gene (5 bases). CDR1 is MNHNY, CDR2 SVGAGI, per germline (reference sequence). V lost 5 bases and J lost 3, with 10 bases in between. The CDR3 totals 13 residues. The CDR3 nucleotides read TGTGCCAGCAGTCTGCGACAGAAAGAGACCCAGTACTTC. Translation: CASSLRQKETQYF.

There are many counts of this clonotype. The chain carries TRBV20-1 and TRBJ1-2; tentative D call: TRBD1 (6 bases). The germline V and J ends were trimmed by 6 bases and 8 bases, with 22 bases remaining between them. Germline V gene data show CDR1 as DFQATT and CDR2 as SNEGSKA (reference sequence). The CDR3 extends over 14 amino acids. The CDR3 bases are TGCAGTGCAAACAACCGGGACAACCTGCGGGGCTACACCTTC. Protein: CSANNRDNLRGYTF.

A remark on this clonotype: Being one base from a much bigger clone, this may be a read error. This rearrangement joins TRBV4-1 to TRBJ2-3; maybe TRBD2 (6 bases). Per germline, CDR1 MGHRA and CDR2 YSYEKL. The CDR3 runs to 15 residues. CDR3 protein: CAGSQARGEADTQYF. The DNA of the CDR3 is TGCGCCGGCAGCCAAGCGCGGGGAGAGGCAGATACGCAGTATTTT.

This clonotype occurred many times. V is TRBV5-1 and J is TRBJ2-1; 9 nucleotides agree with TRBD1. The CDR3 length is 14 residues. Germline loops: CDR1 SGHRS, CDR2 YFSETQ. J lost 7 bases, V lost 5 bases, and 7 bases had no gene match. CDR3 bases: TGCGCCAGCAGTAATGGACAGGGGTCAAATGAGCAGTTCTTC. This encodes CASSNGQGSNEQFF.

This clonotype has at least ten counts. This chain links TRBV28 with TRBJ2-2; 7 positions agree with TRBD2. Germline loops: CDR1 MDHEN, CDR2 SYDVKM. The CDR3 is 15 residues long. J lost 1 base, V lost 2 bases, and 1 base had no gene match. CDR3 in amino acids: CASSLAGENTGELFF. The DNA of the CDR3 is TGTGCCAGCAGTTTAGCGGGAGAGAACACCGGGGAGCTGTTTTTT.

This clonotype was observed a handful of times. This sequence may be a read error, since a much larger clone differs from it by one base. The gene calls are TRBV15 and TRBJ1-5; TRBD1 matches at 7 bases. The CDR3 contains 16 residues. Germline-derived CDR1 and CDR2 are LNHNV and YYDKDF (reference sequence). CDR3 nucleotide sequence: TGTGCCAGCAGCCCGGGACAGTTAGGGCGCAATCAGCCCCAGCATTTT. It encodes CASSPGQLGRNQPQHF. The full variable domain, in which reference TRBV15 and TRBJ1-5 provide the parts outside the CDR3, is DAMVIQNPRYQVTQFGKPVTLSCSQTLNHNVMYWYQQKSSQAPKLLFHYYDKDFNNEADTPDNFQSRRPNTSFCFLDIRSPGLGDTAMYLCASSPGQLGRNQPQHFGDGTRLSIL.

This clonotype showed up just a few times. This chain links TRBV28 with TRBJ2-3; D not resolved. V lost 5 bases, J lost 4 bases, and 13 bases lay in between. The CDR3 is 14 amino acids. CDR1 and CDR2 from the germline V gene are MDHEN and SYDVKM. As DNA, the CDR3 is TGTGCCAGCAGTCCAGCATGGGTTGCAGATACGCAGTATTTT. Translating gives CASSPAWVADTQYF.

This clonotype was detected many times. The rearrangement joins TRBV5-5 to TRBJ2-5; 9 bases agree with TRBD2. Germline V gene sequence: CDR1 SGHKS, CDR2 YYEKEE (reference sequence). V lost 4 bases and J lost 5; bases outside the gene matches: 6. The CDR3 loop spans 14 amino acids. CDR3 nucleotide sequence: TGTGCCAGCAGCGGGGGACTAGCAGGGGAGACCCAGTACTTC. Its translation is CASSGGLAGETQYF.

This clonotype has just a few counts. The gene calls are TRBV6-1 and TRBJ1-1, with 9 nucleotides matching TRBD1. V lost 5 bases to trimming and J lost 7 bases; unmatched junction nucleotides: 2. This CDR3 has 12 residues. CDR1 and CDR2 (germline): MNHNS, SASEGT. This CDR3 reads CASSRQGGEAFF. The CDR3 DNA follows: TGTGCCAGCAGTAGACAGGGGGGTGAAGCTTTCTTT.

This clonotype was picked up a small number of times. The rearrangement joins TRBV12-3 or TRBV12-4 to TRBJ2-2; TRBD1 aligns across 9 bases. The CDR3 sequence is 14 residues long. V was clipped by 6 bases and J by 7 bases; unmatched bases: 6. The CDR3 sequence is CASRRDREVGELFF. In DNA, the CDR3 is TGTGCCAGCAGACGGGACAGGGAGGTCGGGGAGCTGTTTTTT.

This clonotype was detected only a few times. The genes are TRBV29-1 and TRBJ2-7; D is possibly TRBD2 (5 bases). The CDR3 extends over 13 amino acids. V shed 4 bases and J shed 4 bases, with 14 bases lying between them. In germline, CDR1 is SQVTM, CDR2 ANQGSEA. CDR3 coding DNA: TGCAGCGTTGTCTCGGGGAATATGTACGAGCAGTACTTC. Protein: CSVVSGNMYEQYF.

The V call is TRBV29-1, the J call TRBJ2-7; TRBD1 matches at 7 bases. Germline V gene lookup returns CDR1 SQVTM and CDR2 ANQGSEA. The CDR3 contains 14 residues. Germline trimming cut 4 bases from V and 1 base from J; bases unmatched to any gene: 7. CDR3 DNA: TGCAGCGTTGGTGAAGGGGGCAGGTCCTACGAGCAGTACTTC. This translates into CSVGEGGRSYEQYF.

This clonotype was seen only a few times. J is TRBJ2-7 and V is TRBV29-1; D unclear. The V and J ends lost 6 bases and 2 bases respectively, with 14 bases between them. The V gene's germline CDR1 is SQVTM and CDR2 ANQGSEA. The CDR3 runs to 13 residues. CDR3 residues: CSVKGSPTYEQYF. The CDR3 DNA reads as TGCAGCGTAAAGGGAAGTCCGACCTACGAGCAGTACTTC.

This clonotype was counted many times. The chain employs TRBV4-1 and TRBJ2-3; D call uncertain. In germline, CDR1 is MGHRA, CDR2 YSYEKL. There are 15 residues in the CDR3. With 3 bases removed from V and 4 bases from J, the gap between germline ends came to 14 bases. CDR3 protein: CASSQTTSRPDTQYF. The CDR3, as DNA: TGCGCCAGCAGCCAGACCACCTCACGGCCAGATACGCAGTATTTT.

This chain links TRBV18 with TRBJ2-5, with 12 bases that match TRBD2. CDR1 is KGHSH, CDR2 LQKENI, per germline. The CDR3 totals 16 residues. V lost 3 bases to trimming and J lost 4 bases; unmatched junction nucleotides: 6. This CDR3 reads CASSPQLAGGGETQYF. The CDR3 coding sequence is TGTGCCAGCTCACCCCAACTAGCGGGAGGTGGAGAGACCCAGTACTTC. Based on the CDR3 plus reference TRBV18 and TRBJ2-5, the full variable domain is NAGVMQNPRHLVRRRGQEARLRCSPMKGHSHVYWYRQLPEEGLKFMVYLQKENIIDESGMPKERFSAEFPKEGPSILRIQQVVRGDSAAYFCASSPQLAGGGETQYFGPGTRLLVL.

This rearrangement joins TRBV5-4 to TRBJ2-3; D may be TRBD1 (5 bases). The V end was cut by 4 bases, the J end by 6 bases, with 12 bases between. This CDR3 contains 13 residues. CDR1 and CDR2 from the germline V gene are SGHNT and YYREEE (reference sequence). CDR3 sequence: CASSLGVWDTQYF. CDR3 coding DNA: TGTGCCAGCAGCCTAGGGGTTTGGGATACGCAGTATTTT.

The chain employs TRBV10-3 and TRBJ1-1; the D is unclear. Germline CDR1 and CDR2: ENHRY and SYGVKD. Trimming left V 10 bases short and J 3 bases short, with 18 bases between. There are 14 residues in the CDR3. For the CDR3, the DNA is TGTGCCACCCCTTCCCGGGAGGGTCACACTGAAGCTTTCTTT. Residues: CATPSREGHTEAFF.

This clonotype was seen only a few times. The genes are TRBV27 and TRBJ1-2; D remains unclear. The CDR3 contains 13 residues. CDR1 is MNHEY, CDR2 SMNVEV, per germline (reference sequence). V was cut by 6 bases and J by 8 bases, with 16 bases left in between. CDR3 region: CASSFSLNNGYTF. The DNA for the CDR3 is TGTGCCAGCAGCTTTTCCTTGAATAACGGCTACACCTTC.

The V and J genes are TRBV20-1 and TRBJ2-3; D is possibly TRBD1 (6 bases). Germline CDR1 reads DFQATT; CDR2 reads SNEGSKA (reference sequence). Between the trimmed V and J ends, which lost 2 bases and 5 bases, there was a span of 14 bases. This CDR3 region has 14 residues. CDR3 amino acids: CSARLGALQDTQYF. The DNA of the CDR3 is TGCAGTGCTAGATTGGGGGCGCTTCAAGATACGCAGTATTTT.